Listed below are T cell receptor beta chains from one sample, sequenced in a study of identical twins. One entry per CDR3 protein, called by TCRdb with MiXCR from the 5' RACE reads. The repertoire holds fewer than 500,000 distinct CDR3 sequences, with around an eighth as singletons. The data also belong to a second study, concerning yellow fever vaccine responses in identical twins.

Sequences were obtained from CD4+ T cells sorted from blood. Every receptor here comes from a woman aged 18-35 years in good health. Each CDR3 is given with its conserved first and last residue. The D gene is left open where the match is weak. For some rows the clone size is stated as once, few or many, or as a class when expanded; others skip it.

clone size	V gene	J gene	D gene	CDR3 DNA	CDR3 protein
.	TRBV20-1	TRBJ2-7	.	TGCAGTGCACCCGGGACACCTTCCTACGAGCAGTACTTC	CSAPGTPSYEQYF
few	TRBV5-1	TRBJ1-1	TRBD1	TGCGCCAGCGGGAGGACAGGGGTAAACACTGAAGCTTTCTTT	CASGRTGVNTEAFF
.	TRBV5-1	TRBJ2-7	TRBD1	TGCGCCAGCAGCTTATCCGGGACAGGGTTCTACGAGCAGTACTTC	CASSLSGTGFYEQYF
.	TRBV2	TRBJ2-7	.	TGTGCCAGTCGAGGGACTCTTAACCCCCTAGAGCAGTACTTC	CASRGTLNPLEQYF
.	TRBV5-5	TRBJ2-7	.	TGTGCCAGCAGCACGATCGACCCCGGGGGATCCTACGAGCAGTACTTC	CASSTIDPGGSYEQYF
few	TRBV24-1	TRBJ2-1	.	TGTGCCACCAGTGAGGAGGGGAATGAGCAGTTCTTC	CATSEEGNEQFF
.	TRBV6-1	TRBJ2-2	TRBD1	TGTGCCAGCACTCCCAGGGGACAGGGCGGTATCAGGGAGCTGTTTTTT	CASTPRGQGGIRELFF
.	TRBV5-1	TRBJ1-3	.	TGCGCCAGCAGCTTGGACCCTCTCTCTGGAAACACCATATATTTT	CASSLDPLSGNTIYF
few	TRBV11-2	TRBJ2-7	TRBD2	TGTGCCAGCACCGCGGGAGGGTTACCAAACTACGAGCAGTACTTC	CASTAGGLPNYEQYF
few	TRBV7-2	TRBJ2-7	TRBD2	TGTGCCAGCAGCGGTAGCGGGAGGGCCAGGGAGCAGTACTTC	CASSGSGRAREQYF
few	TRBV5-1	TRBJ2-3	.	TGCGCCAGCAGGAGACAGAACGGAGATACGCAGTATTTT	CASRRQNGDTQYF
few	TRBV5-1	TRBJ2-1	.	TGCGCCAGCAGCAGCAACACGGGGCAGTACAATGAGCAGTTCTTC	CASSSNTGQYNEQFF
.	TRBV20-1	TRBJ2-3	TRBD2	TGCTGTGCGAACCCGGGGGGGAGGGCAGATACGCAGTATTTT	CCANPGGRADTQYF
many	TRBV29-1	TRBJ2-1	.	TGCAGCGTTGACAGGGACAATGAGCAGTTCTTC	CSVDRDNEQFF
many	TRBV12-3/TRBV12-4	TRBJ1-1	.	TGTGCCAGCAGCCCTCCCGGTAAGATGAACACTGAAGCTTTCTTT	CASSPPGKMNTEAFF
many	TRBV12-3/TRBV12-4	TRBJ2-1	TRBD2	TGTGCCAGCAGTCCCACCCCGGGAGGGAAGGGGAATGAGCAGTTCTTC	CASSPTPGGKGNEQFF
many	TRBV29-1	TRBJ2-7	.	TGCAGCGTTGATGTAATAGGGAGTCGTGAGCAGTACTTC	CSVDVIGSREQYF
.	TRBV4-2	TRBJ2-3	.	TGTGCCAGCAGCCAAGTGAGGCAGGGAGGTATTTGGCAGTATTTT	CASSQVRQGGIWQYF
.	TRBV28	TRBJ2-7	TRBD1	TGTGCCACCCGCTATCTCTCCGGGACAGGGACCTACGAGCAGTACTTC	CATRYLSGTGTYEQYF
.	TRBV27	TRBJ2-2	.	TGTGCCAGCGGCTTACTCTCAGGGGTCACCGGGGAGCTGTTTTTT	CASGLLSGVTGELFF
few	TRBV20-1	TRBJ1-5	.	TGCAGTGCTAGAGGGGATGGAAATCAGCCCCAGCATTTT	CSARGDGNQPQHF
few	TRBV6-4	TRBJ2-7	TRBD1	TGTGCCAGCAGGAGGGACAGGACTAAGACCTACGAGCAGTACTTC	CASRRDRTKTYEQYF
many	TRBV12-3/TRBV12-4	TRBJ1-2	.	TGTGCCAGCGGGTCGTTTAACTATGGCTACACCTTC	CASGSFNYGYTF
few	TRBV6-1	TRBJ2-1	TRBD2	TGTGCCAGCAGTCCCTTCAGGGAGGGTGAGCAGTTCTTC	CASSPFREGEQFF
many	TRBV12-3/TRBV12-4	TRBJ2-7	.	TGTGCCAGCAGTTCCATGGACCGATACTCCTACGAGCAGTACTTC	CASSSMDRYSYEQYF
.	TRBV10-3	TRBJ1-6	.	TGTGCCATCAGTCAAGGCGTCTTGAGCTCCTATAATTCACCCCTCCACTTT	CAISQGVLSSYNSPLHF
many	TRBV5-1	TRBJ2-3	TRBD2	TGCGCCAGCAGCTTGATCCCCTCTAGCGGGGAGATCACAGATACGCAGTATTTT	CASSLIPSSGEITDTQYF
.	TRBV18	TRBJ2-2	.	TGTGCCAGCTCACCACTGAGGTCGAACACCGGGGAGCTGTTTTTT	CASSPLRSNTGELFF